The entry below gives a single T cell receptor (beta chain) sequence along with its context. Antigen unknown. A single base separates this from a much larger clone, so it may be a read error. V lost 0 bases, J lost 9 bases, and 4 bases stayed unmatched. The CDR3 is 13 residues long. This entry belongs to a study of type 1 regulatory T cells. Study overall: An in vitro protocol generated T-allo10, a Tr1-enriched, alloantigen-specific CD4 T cell product. General observations from the study: Compared with non-Tr1 cells, Tr1 cells showed a narrower TCR repertoire.

One entry per CDR3 protein results from TCRdb running MiXCR on the reads. The table includes tens of thousands of distinct CDR3 sequences, less than 25% detected once. V is TRBV12-3 or TRBV12-4 and J is TRBJ2-5, with TRBD2 identical over 7 bases. The clonotype originates from a human donor in good health. Input material: cultured type 1 regulatory T (Tr1) cells, either the whole culture or a sorted fraction (not recorded which). CDR3 nucleotide sequence: TGTGCCAGCAGTTTAGCGGCGGGGGAGGCCCAGTACTTC. Encoded protein: CASSLAAGEAQYF.